One and the same sample provided the 9 T cell receptor beta chains below, sequenced in a study of control samples from healthy donors and cancer patients (dated by TCRdb to between 2020 and 2021). Receptor amplification or capture employed the immunoSEQ multiplex PCR assay. Entries here come from immuneACCESS through TCRdb and include only in-frame sequences with V and J called. Some clones fail to appear in such tables; in the studies checked, an unresolved V gene covers under half of the shortfall, and the cause of the remainder is unknown. The table for this sample lists 150,000 or so clones; 93% of them were counted only once. The biggest ten clones account for about 5.8% of the sample. Sequenced material: blood. Source of these receptors: a man aged 18-30 years in good health.

This chain connects TRBV12-3 or TRBV12-4 to TRBJ1-4; 7 nucleotides line up with TRBD1. The length of the CDR3 is 13 residues. V dropped 6 bases and J dropped 11; count of bases not matched to a gene: 9. CDR3 sequence (DNA): TGTGCCAGCAGCGTACTTACAGGGGACAAACTGTTTTTT. The encoded protein is CASSVLTGDKLFF.

This sequence joins TRBV10-3 and TRBJ1-5; D is perhaps TRBD1 (6 bases). V was shortened by 7 bases and J by 3 bases, with 13 bases between the two germline ends. Per the germline V gene, CDR1 is ENHRY and CDR2 is SYGVKD. The CDR3 length is 14 residues. The CDR3, as DNA: TGTGCCATCAAACAGGGAAGAGACAATCAGCCCCAGCATTTT. Translated: CAIKQGRDNQPQHF.

DNA for the CDR3: TGTGCCAGCAGCCTAAGAGTCTCGGCGGGAGGGCCGGGGGAGCAGTACTTC. Its translation: CASSLRVSAGGPGEQYF. The chain links TRBV7-2 to TRBJ2-7; TRBD2 matches at 9 bases. J was trimmed by 7 bases and V by 5 bases; bases with no gene match: 18. The CDR3 spans 17 residues. Looked up from germline, CDR1 is SGHTA and CDR2 is FQGNSA.

The V gene is TRBV6-2 or TRBV6-3, the J gene TRBJ2-7; D call uncertain. V shed 4 bases and J shed 1 base, with 8 bases lying between them. Per germline, CDR1 MNHEY and CDR2 SVGEGT. This CDR3 spans 13 amino acids. CDR3 coding DNA: TGTGCCAGCAGTTTGGGGTCTTCCTACGAGCAGTACTTC. Translating it yields CASSLGSSYEQYF.

The J gene is TRBJ2-3, the V gene TRBV6-5, with D possibly being TRBD1 (5 bases). There are 13 residues in the CDR3. Trimming cost V 6 bases and J 6 bases, with 13 bases left between them. Germline loops: CDR1 MNHEY, CDR2 SVGAGI. CDR3 coding DNA: TGTGCCAGCAGCACAACAGGTTTGGATACGCAGTATTTT. This sequence encodes CASSTTGLDTQYF.

This clone was seen once. The V call is TRBV20-1, the J call TRBJ2-2; the D call may be TRBD1 or TRBD2 (5 bases each). V lost 5 bases and J 11 bases, leaving 12 bases between the germline ends. The germline V gene encodes CDR1 DFQATT and CDR2 SNEGSKA (reference sequence). CDR3 length: 11 amino acids. The CDR3 DNA sequence: TGCAGTGCTCGTGATGGGGGAGAGCTGTTTTTT. Translating it yields CSARDGGELFF.

The rearrangement links TRBV7-6 to TRBJ2-2; D unclear. Germline CDR1 and CDR2: SGHVS and FNYEAQ. The CDR3 runs to 17 residues. V dropped 0 bases and J dropped 4 bases, with 15 bases sitting between them. CDR3 nucleotide sequence: TGTGCCAGCAGCTTAGCGTTGGCGAAACCGGGCACCGGGGAGCTGTTTTTT. Translation: CASSLALAKPGTGELFF.

V gene TRBV27 combines with J gene TRBJ1-5; D ambiguous. Germline-derived CDR1 and CDR2 are MNHEY and SMNVEV (reference sequence). This CDR3 is 14 amino acids long. V dropped 4 bases and J dropped 4 bases, with 11 bases sitting between them. The CDR3 protein is CASSSHFGNQPQHF. DNA for the CDR3: TGTGCCAGCAGTTCCCATTTCGGTAATCAGCCCCAGCATTTT.

The chain links TRBV4-3 to TRBJ1-1, with a possible D match to TRBD1 (6 bases). The germline V gene has CDR1 LGHNA and CDR2 YSLEER. The CDR3 covers 15 residues. Trimming took off 0 bases at V and 1 base at J, with 9 bases between the two ends. This CDR3 is CASSQDRTANTEAFF. DNA of the CDR3: TGCGCCAGCAGCCAAGATAGGACAGCGAACACTGAAGCTTTCTTT.